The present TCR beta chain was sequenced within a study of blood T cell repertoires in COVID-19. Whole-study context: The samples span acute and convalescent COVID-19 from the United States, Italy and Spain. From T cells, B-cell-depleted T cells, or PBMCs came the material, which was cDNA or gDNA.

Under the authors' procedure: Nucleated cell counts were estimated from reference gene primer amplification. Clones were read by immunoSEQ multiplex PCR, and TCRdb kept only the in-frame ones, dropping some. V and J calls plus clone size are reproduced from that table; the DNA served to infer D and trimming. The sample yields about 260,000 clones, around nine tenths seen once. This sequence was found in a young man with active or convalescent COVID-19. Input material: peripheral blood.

The CDR3 DNA sequence: TGCGCCAGCAGCCAAGATCGGACTAGCGGGATAGCCAAAAACATTCAGTACTTC. Its translation: CASSQDRTSGIAKNIQYF. The rearrangement joins TRBV4-3 to TRBJ2-4, with TRBD2 matching 12 bases. Germline lookup yields CDR1 LGHNA and CDR2 YSLEER. CDR3 length: 18 residues. V lost 0 bases, J lost 0 bases, and 3 bases stayed unmatched.